This T cell receptor beta chain was recorded in a study of TIL therapy for anti-PD-1-resistant metastatic lung cancer. Time point given: pre-treatment sample, taken before nivolumab and TIL therapy. The V end was cut by 1 base, the J end by 2 bases, with 5 bases between. The CDR3 has 13 residues. CDR1 and CDR2 from the germline V gene are SGHDN and FVKESK. The immunoSEQ assay was v3. Repertoires were generated with immunoSEQ multiplex PCR, while TCRdb's copy carries only in-frame clones and drops some. The table lists 55,000 or so clones, around four fifths of them singletons. This chain uses TRBV14 with TRBJ1-1; no definite D call. The sequencing here drew on blood, taken at baseline. The receptor was derived from a person between 30 and 80 years old with non-small cell lung cancer. The CDR3 protein is CASSQVINTEAFF. As DNA, the CDR3 is TGTGCCAGCAGCCAAGTTATAAACACTGAAGCTTTCTTT.